The 14 T cell receptor beta chains listed next were all sequenced from one sample in a study of post-analysis software for immune sequencing data. Broader study findings: Comparison of patients with controls showed 4 to 6 TRBV segments more frequent in patients, TRBV5-6, TRBV5-1 and TRBV20-1 among them.

Antigen specificity for these receptors is unknown. Prepared TCR beta cDNA libraries contained unique molecular identifiers. TCRdb re-derived calls from the PCR reads in MiXCR, one entry per CDR3 protein. Of some 260,000 distinct CDR3 sequences listed, 36% were seen once; the top ten hold around 4.8%. The sequenced sample was blood. The receptor set was obtained from a girl between 10 and 17 years old with multiple sclerosis.

This clonotype was detected many times. The J gene is TRBJ2-1, the V gene TRBV29-1, with 8 bases identical to TRBD2. CDR1 and CDR2 (germline): SQVTM, ANQGSEA. The CDR3 consists of 15 residues. V trimming: 4 bases; J trimming: 1 base; junction bases outside the gene matches: 6. The CDR3 DNA follows: TGCAGCGTTGGGTTAGCGGGACGGTCCTACAATGAGCAGTTCTTC. This encodes CSVGLAGRSYNEQFF.

This clonotype has only a few counts. The rearrangement uses TRBV15 and TRBJ2-2; D perhaps matches TRBD1 (5 bases). The V and J ends lost 0 bases and 4 bases respectively, with 12 bases between them. The CDR3 is 16 residues long. Germline assignment: CDR1 LNHNV and CDR2 YYDKDF (reference sequence). CDR3 residues: CATSRDWQGGTGELFF. The CDR3 bases are TGTGCCACCAGCAGAGATTGGCAGGGTGGCACCGGGGAGCTGTTTTTT.

There are many counts of this clonotype. The chain recombines TRBV7-9 with TRBJ1-1; D perhaps matches TRBD1 (5 bases). The CDR3 contains 13 residues. V dropped 2 bases and J dropped 3 bases, with 7 bases sitting between them. Per the germline V gene, CDR1 is SEHNR and CDR2 is FQNEAQ (reference sequence). Here the CDR3 reads CASSLMGDTEAFF. CDR3 sequence (DNA): TGTGCCAGCAGCTTAATGGGGGACACTGAAGCTTTCTTT.

The chain joins TRBV24-1 to TRBJ2-7; either TRBD1 or TRBD2 may supply D (5 bases each). Between the trimmed V and J ends, which lost 3 bases and 10 bases, there was a span of 12 bases. CDR1 and CDR2 (germline): KGHDR, SFDVKD. This CDR3 is built from 12 residues. CDR3 region: CATSDPGRPQYF. The CDR3 coding sequence is TGTGCCACCAGTGATCCGGGACGTCCCCAGTACTTC.

Ten or more counts support this clonotype. This chain uses TRBV7-8 with TRBJ2-5, with a weak D call TRBD2 (5 bases). The CDR3 sequence is 16 residues long. V lost 4 bases and J 1 base, leaving 16 bases between the germline ends. Germline CDR1 is SGHVS and CDR2 is FQNEAQ. CDR3 residues: CASSSHRGLSQETQYF. DNA of the CDR3: TGTGCCAGCAGCTCCCATCGGGGTCTTTCCCAAGAGACCCAGTACTTC.

About this clonotype: A much larger clone differs by one base, so this may be a read error. The rearrangement joins TRBV5-1 to TRBJ2-5, with TRBD2 matching over 8 bases. Germline trimming cut 0 bases from V and 11 bases from J; bases unmatched to any gene: 9. The CDR3 totals 14 residues. Germline V gene sequence: CDR1 SGHRS, CDR2 YFSETQ. The DNA of the CDR3 is TGCGCCAGCAGCTTGGACCGGGAGGGCAATGAGCAGTACTTC. Translating it yields CASSLDREGNEQYF.

There are many counts of this clonotype. The chain joins TRBV12-3 or TRBV12-4 to TRBJ2-3; D may be TRBD1 (6 bases). The CDR3 has 13 amino acids. V lost 2 bases to trimming and J lost 6 bases, with 9 bases between them. CDR3 DNA: TGTGCCAGCAGTTTACAGGGGCTGGATACGCAGTATTTT. Its protein is CASSLQGLDTQYF.

The chain has TRBV29-1 and TRBJ2-7; the match to TRBD1 covers 8 bases. This CDR3 is built from 13 residues. V lost 8 bases to trimming and J lost 3 bases; unmatched junction nucleotides: 9. Looked up from germline, CDR1 is SQVTM and CDR2 is ANQGSEA. The CDR3: CSCRGLHIYEQYF. CDR3 nucleotides: TGCAGCTGCAGGGGGCTTCATATCTACGAGCAGTACTTC.

This clonotype showed up many times. The junction differs from germline at one of its ends, possibly a read error. V gene TRBV20-1 combines with J gene TRBJ2-1; TRBD2 is a possible D gene (5 bases). The germline gives CDR1 DFQATT, CDR2 SNEGSKA (reference sequence). There are 14 residues in the CDR3. This CDR3 is CSASPLSSYNEQFF. In DNA, the CDR3 is TGCAGCGCTAGCCCGCTAAGCTCCTACAATGAGCAGTTCTTC.

The V and J genes are TRBV3-1 and TRBJ2-5, with D uncertain. V was pared by 4 bases and J by 5 bases, with 8 bases between. The CDR3 length is 12 residues. The germline V gene encodes CDR1 LGHDT and CDR2 YNNKEL (reference sequence). CDR3 in DNA: TGTGCCAGCAGCCGCGTGTTTGAGACCCAGTACTTC. Protein sequence: CASSRVFETQYF.

This clonotype was seen repeatedly, ten times or more. The chain is built from TRBV7-9 and TRBJ2-3; D gene ambiguous. Trimming removed 0 bases from V and 0 bases from J, with 7 bases in between. Germline assignment: CDR1 SEHNR and CDR2 FQNEAQ (reference sequence). This CDR3 comprises 15 residues. This CDR3 reads CASSLAGSSTDTQYF. The CDR3 nucleotides read TGTGCCAGCAGCTTAGCGGGGTCTAGCACAGATACGCAGTATTTT.

This rearrangement joins TRBV7-2 to TRBJ2-3; TRBD2 agrees at 8 bases. Trimming took 6 bases from V and 1 from J; bases not matched to a gene: 6. This CDR3 has 15 residues. CDR1 is SGHTA and CDR2 is FQGNSA in the germline V gene. DNA for the CDR3: TGTGCCAGCAGGCGCACAGCGGGAGGCACAGATACGCAGTATTTT. This sequence encodes CASRRTAGGTDTQYF.

This clonotype was observed many times. V is TRBV20-1 and J is TRBJ2-3; D may be TRBD1 (5 bases). Germline CDR1 DFQATT, CDR2 SNEGSKA (reference sequence). CDR3 length: 13 residues. V shed 6 bases and J shed 2 bases, with 12 bases lying between them. CDR3 protein: CSAGGQFTDTQYF. The CDR3 DNA sequence: TGCAGTGCGGGCGGACAATTCACAGATACGCAGTATTTT.

The chain combines TRBV19 with TRBJ1-5; D gene uncertain. Per the germline V gene, CDR1 is LNHDA and CDR2 is SQIVND (reference sequence). The CDR3 loop spans 13 amino acids. Between the trimmed V and J ends, which lost 4 bases and 6 bases, there was a span of 10 bases. Written as DNA, the CDR3 is TGTGCCAGTAGTACCTATCAAGGTCAGCCCCAGCATTTT. It encodes CASSTYQGQPQHF.